This T cell receptor (beta chain) is drawn from a study of cytomegalovirus exposure and HLA in healthy donors. Study findings and constraints: Earlier analysis looked at TCR beta V segments, and most were productive about 87% or about 30% of the time.

A few counts support this clone. The target antigen is unknown. The PCR employed 60 Vbeta primers together with 13 Jbeta primers. Using immunoSEQ multiplex PCR, the repertoire was profiled, and TCRdb retains in-frame clones only, with some absent. In the table there are over 150,000 clones, over 80% of which are singletons. The germline CDR1 and CDR2 sequences are SGHVS and FQNEAQ. The CDR3 is 12 residues long. The V and J ends lost 5 bases and 7 bases respectively, with 11 bases between them. This TCR was recovered from a male donor in good health and CMV-seronegative. The rearrangement links TRBV7-8 to TRBJ1-1; D call uncertain. The sequenced material came from PBMCs. This CDR3 reads CASSTGEGEAFF. The CDR3 DNA reads as TGTGCCAGCAGCACTGGGGAGGGTGAAGCTTTCTTT.